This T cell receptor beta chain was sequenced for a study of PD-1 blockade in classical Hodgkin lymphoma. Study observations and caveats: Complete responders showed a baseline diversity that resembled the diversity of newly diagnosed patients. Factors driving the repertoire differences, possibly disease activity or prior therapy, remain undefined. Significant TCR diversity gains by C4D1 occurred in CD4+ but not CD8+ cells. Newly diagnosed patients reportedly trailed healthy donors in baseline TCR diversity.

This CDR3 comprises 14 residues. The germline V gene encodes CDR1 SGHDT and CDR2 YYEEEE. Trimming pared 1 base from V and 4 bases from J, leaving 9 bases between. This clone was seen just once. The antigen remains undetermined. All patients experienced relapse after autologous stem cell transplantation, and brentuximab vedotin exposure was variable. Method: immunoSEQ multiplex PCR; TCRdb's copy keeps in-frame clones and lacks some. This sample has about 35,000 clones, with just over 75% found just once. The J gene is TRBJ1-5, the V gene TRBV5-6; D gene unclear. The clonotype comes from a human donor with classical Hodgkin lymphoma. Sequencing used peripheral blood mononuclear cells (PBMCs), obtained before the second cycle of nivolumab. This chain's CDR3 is CASSLWQHNQPQHF. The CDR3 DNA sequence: TGTGCCAGCAGCTTGTGGCAGCATAATCAGCCCCAGCATTTT.